This entry describes one T cell receptor beta chain. Its cognate antigen is unknown. Repertoires were generated with immunoSEQ multiplex PCR, while TCRdb's copy carries only in-frame clones and drops some. The table has 50,000 to 75,000 clones, over 75% seen once. These data originate in a study of Tregs in tolerant kidney transplant recipients. Study observations and caveats: Tolerant patients' donor-specific Tregs expanded beyond overall Tregs, suggesting antigen-driven growth.

Unstimulated Tregs (CD4+CD25+CD127-) and CD4+CD25- non-Tregs were sorted from PBMCs. The clonotype was recovered from a human donor who received a combined kidney and bone marrow transplant. The material was Tregs from blood, obtained before the transplant.

CDR3 in amino acids: CASSAGRDTEAFF. The CDR3 DNA follows: TGTGCCAGCAGTGCGGGTCGGGACACTGAAGCTTTCTTT. The J gene is TRBJ1-1, the V gene TRBV6-1; no clear D. V dropped 4 bases and J dropped 3 bases, with 9 bases sitting between them. CDR3 length: 13 amino acids. Germline V gene data show CDR1 as MNHNS and CDR2 as SASEGT.